This T cell receptor beta chain came from a study of sequential checkpoint blockade in melanoma. Turning to the study itself: First-line arms were nivolumab then ipilimumab, or the reverse, randomized 1:1. Under 25 patients had matched tumor biopsies before treatment and at week 13 after nivolumab or ipilimumab alone. Broader study findings: T-cell fraction and clonality followed PD-L1 and CD8+ counts, not mutational load. In arm A, pretreatment tumor clonality was associated with response.

Details on this clone: Its cognate antigen is unknown.

Documented treatment: randomized to nivolumab then ipilimumab (arm A) or the reverse (arm B). V was clipped by 1 base and J by 5 bases, with 11 bases between them. This CDR3 spans 14 amino acids. The germline CDR1 and CDR2 sequences are LNHNV and YYDKDF (reference sequence). Repertoires were generated with immunoSEQ multiplex PCR, while TCRdb's copy carries only in-frame clones and drops some. The sample carries around 2,200 clones, about 21% recorded once. The receptor comes from a human donor with melanoma. This chain links TRBV15 with TRBJ2-5; TRBD2 is a possible D gene (6 bases). This specimen consisted of tumor tissue (inferred from file names), obtained from a patient given nivolumab and ipilimumab in sequence. This chain's CDR3 is CATSRGRVGETQYF. DNA of the CDR3: TGTGCCACCAGCAGAGGGAGGGTTGGCGAGACCCAGTACTTC.